Listed below are T cell receptor beta chains from one sample, sequenced in a study of regulatory T cells in long-lasting Graves disease. One entry per CDR3 protein, called by TCRdb with MiXCR from the multiplex PCR reads. This sample yields 370,000 or so distinct CDR3 sequences, of which around 15% are seen a single time; 20% to 25% belongs to the top ten. This same sample was also part of a study on T cells in Graves' hyperthyroidism and ophthalmopathy.

The sample consisted of peripheral blood mononuclear cells (PBMCs), taken at new diagnosis, from a patient treated with antithyroid drugs. Receptors originate from a woman between 18 and 29 years old with Graves disease. Both conserved end residues are part of each CDR3. Fields, in order: V gene, J gene, CDR3 protein.

TRBV3-1	TRBJ2-1	CASSQVPRDYNEQFF
TRBV10-2	TRBJ2-7	CASSDIYEQYF
TRBV20-1	TRBJ1-1	CSARDRDRGNTEAFF
TRBV20-1	TRBJ1-2	CSAPPLRQELNYGYTF
TRBV4-1	TRBJ2-2	CASSQDSPGGSITGELFF
TRBV5-1	TRBJ2-1	CASLLDNEQFF
TRBV11-1	TRBJ2-1	CASSGEGERASGGRYNEQFF
TRBV28	TRBJ2-7	CASSPGQGREQYF
TRBV13	TRBJ2-1	CASSLAPGLANEQFF
TRBV6-1	TRBJ1-5	CASSHSEDQPQHF
TRBV7-3	TRBJ2-2	CASSVRRGLAKYGELFF
TRBV2	TRBJ2-5	CASSEDVETQYF
TRBV4-1	TRBJ2-3	CASSPQPGVGGTDTQYF
TRBV7-6	TRBJ1-5	CASSLEVGGARHQPQHF
TRBV18	TRBJ1-1	CASSPNRENTEAFF
TRBV4-2	TRBJ2-2	CASSFGLAGGFGGELFF
TRBV3-1	TRBJ1-1	CASSQVYRGDSAFF
TRBV3-1	TRBJ1-5	CASSDQARGQPQHF
TRBV6-2/TRBV6-3	TRBJ1-4	CASSYAGQNHEKLFF